This TCR beta chain emerged from a study of blood T cell repertoires in COVID-19. The overall study: Samples taken during acute and convalescent COVID-19 were collected in the United States, Italy and Spain. T cells, B-cell-depleted T cells, or PBMCs provided the cDNA or gDNA that served as material.

Original data processing: Amplifying reference gene primers gave estimates of nucleated cell counts. The table came from immunoSEQ multiplex PCR; TCRdb's copy has only in-frame clones and leaves some out. The DNA gave D and trimming, while V, J and clone size come from that table. This sample has 200,000 to 300,000 clones, with about 88% found just once. This CDR3 has 14 amino acids. V was pared by 8 bases and J by 0 bases, with 13 bases between. Germline V lookup: CDR1 MNHEY, CDR2 SVGAGI. Seattle patients were enrolled during active infection and followed longitudinally. A single count supports this clone.

This receptor was taken from a woman aged 55-69 years with COVID-19, enrolled during active disease. The chain combines TRBV6-5 with TRBJ1-1; D not resolved. The sample consisted of peripheral blood. Here the CDR3 reads CASLGLAMNTEAFF. The CDR3 coding sequence is TGTGCCAGCCTCGGACTCGCGATGAACACTGAAGCTTTCTTT.